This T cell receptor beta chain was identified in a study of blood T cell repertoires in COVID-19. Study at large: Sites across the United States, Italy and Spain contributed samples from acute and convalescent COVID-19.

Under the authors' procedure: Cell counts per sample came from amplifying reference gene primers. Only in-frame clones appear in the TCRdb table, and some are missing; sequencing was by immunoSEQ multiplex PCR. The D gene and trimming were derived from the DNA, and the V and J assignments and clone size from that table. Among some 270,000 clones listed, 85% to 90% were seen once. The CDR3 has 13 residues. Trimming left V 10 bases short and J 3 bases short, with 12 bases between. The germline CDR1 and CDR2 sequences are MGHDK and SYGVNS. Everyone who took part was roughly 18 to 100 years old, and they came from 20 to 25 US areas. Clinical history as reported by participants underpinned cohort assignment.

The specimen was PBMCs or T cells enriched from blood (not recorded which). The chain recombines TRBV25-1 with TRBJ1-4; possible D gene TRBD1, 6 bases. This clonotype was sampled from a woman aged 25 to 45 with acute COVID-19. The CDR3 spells CATLGGPNEKLFF. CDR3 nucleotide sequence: TGTGCCACTTTAGGGGGACCTAATGAAAAACTGTTTTTT.